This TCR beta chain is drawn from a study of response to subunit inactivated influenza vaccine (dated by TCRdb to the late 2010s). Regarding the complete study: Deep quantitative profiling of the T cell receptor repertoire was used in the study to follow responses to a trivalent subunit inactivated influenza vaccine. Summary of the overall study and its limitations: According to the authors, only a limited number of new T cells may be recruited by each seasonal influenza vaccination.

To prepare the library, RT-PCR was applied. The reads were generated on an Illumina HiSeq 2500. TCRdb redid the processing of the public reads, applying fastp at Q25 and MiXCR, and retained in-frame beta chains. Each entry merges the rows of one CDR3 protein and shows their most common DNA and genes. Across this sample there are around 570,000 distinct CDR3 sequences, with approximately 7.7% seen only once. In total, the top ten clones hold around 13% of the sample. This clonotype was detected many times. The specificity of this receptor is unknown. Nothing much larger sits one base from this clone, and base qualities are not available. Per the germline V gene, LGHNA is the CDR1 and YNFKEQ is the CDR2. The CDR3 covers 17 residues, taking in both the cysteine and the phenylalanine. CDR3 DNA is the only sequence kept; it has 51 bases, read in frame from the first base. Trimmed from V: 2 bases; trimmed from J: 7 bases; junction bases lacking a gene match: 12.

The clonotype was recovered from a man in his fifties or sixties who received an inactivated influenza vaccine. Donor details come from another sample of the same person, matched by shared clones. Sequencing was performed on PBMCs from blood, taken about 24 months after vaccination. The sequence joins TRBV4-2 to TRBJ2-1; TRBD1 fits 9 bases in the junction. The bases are TGTGCCAGCAGCCAATCTCTTGGACAGGGGACTGGGAATGAGCAGTTCTTC. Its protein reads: CASSQSLGQGTGNEQFF.